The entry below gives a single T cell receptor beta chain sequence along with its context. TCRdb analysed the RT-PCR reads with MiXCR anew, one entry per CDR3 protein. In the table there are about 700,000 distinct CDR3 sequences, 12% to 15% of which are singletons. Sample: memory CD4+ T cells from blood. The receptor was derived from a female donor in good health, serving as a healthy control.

CDR3 nucleotide sequence: TGTGCCAGCAGTGATTGGGAGACCCAGTACTTC. It yields the protein CASSDWETQYF. The chain links TRBV2 to TRBJ2-5; D gene uncertain. CDR3 size: 11 residues. Germline CDR1 SNHLY, CDR2 FYNNEI. The ends were cut back, 3 bases at V and 5 bases at J, with 4 bases in the middle.